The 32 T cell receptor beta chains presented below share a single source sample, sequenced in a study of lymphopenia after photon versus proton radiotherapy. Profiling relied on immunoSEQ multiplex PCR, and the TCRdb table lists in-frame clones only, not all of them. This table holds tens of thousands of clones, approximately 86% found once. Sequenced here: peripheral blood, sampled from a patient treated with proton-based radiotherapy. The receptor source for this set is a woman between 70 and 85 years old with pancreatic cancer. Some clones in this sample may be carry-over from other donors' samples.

In DNA form, the CDR3 reads TGTGCCAGCAGTGGAGGACATTCCTACGAGCAGTACTTC. Translating it yields CASSGGHSYEQYF. V usage is TRBV6-1 and J usage is TRBJ2-7; tentative D call: TRBD1 (5 bases). Germline V gene lookup returns CDR1 MNHNS and CDR2 SASEGT. V dropped 4 bases and J dropped 1 base, with 8 bases sitting between them. This CDR3 comprises 13 residues.

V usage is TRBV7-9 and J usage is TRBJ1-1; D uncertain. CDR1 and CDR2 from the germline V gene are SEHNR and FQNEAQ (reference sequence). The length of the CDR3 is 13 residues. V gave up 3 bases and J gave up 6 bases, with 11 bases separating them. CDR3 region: CASSLGLGAEAFF. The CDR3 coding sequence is TGTGCCAGCAGCTTGGGTCTTGGGGCTGAAGCTTTCTTT.

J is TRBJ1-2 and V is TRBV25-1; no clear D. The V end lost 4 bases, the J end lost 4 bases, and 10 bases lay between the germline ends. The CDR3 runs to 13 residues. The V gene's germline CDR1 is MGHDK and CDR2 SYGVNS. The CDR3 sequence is CASSAVGGYGYTF. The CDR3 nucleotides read TGTGCCAGCAGTGCCGTCGGCGGCTATGGCTACACCTTC.

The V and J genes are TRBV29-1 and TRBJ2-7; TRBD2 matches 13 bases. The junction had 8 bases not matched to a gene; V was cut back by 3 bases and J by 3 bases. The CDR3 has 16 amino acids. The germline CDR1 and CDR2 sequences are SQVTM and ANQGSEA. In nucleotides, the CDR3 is TGCAGCGTTGAGGGAGGACTAGCGGGAGATCTCTACGAGCAGTACTTC. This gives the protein CSVEGGLAGDLYEQYF.

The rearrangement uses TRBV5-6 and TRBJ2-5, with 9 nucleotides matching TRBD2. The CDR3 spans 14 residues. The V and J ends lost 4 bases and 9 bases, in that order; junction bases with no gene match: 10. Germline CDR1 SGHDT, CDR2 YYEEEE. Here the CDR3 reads CASSIQRGAGAQYF. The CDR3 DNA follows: TGTGCCAGCAGCATCCAGCGGGGGGCCGGGGCCCAGTACTTC.

The CDR3 region has the DNA TGTGCCAGCAGCTTAGCTGACCTAATTGACATTCAGTACTTC. Translation gives CASSLADLIDIQYF. The rearrangement joins TRBV7-8 to TRBJ2-4; D is unresolved. The V end was cut by 0 bases, the J end by 8 bases, with 11 bases between. Germline CDR1 and CDR2: SGHVS and FQNEAQ. The CDR3 is 14 residues long.

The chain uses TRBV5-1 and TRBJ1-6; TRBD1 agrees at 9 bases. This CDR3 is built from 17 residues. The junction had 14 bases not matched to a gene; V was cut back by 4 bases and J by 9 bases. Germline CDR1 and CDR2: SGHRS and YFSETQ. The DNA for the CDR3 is TGCGCCAGCAGCCTGAACTTACTCGGGACAGGGAGTTCACCCCTCCACTTT. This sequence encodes CASSLNLLGTGSSPLHF.

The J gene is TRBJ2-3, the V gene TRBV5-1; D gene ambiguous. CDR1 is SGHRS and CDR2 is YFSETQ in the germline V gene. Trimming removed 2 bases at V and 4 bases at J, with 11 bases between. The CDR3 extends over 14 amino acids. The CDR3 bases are TGCGCCAGCAGCTTCTTTGGGTCTTCAGATACGCAGTATTTT. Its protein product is CASSFFGSSDTQYF. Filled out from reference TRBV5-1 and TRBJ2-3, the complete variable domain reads KAGVTQTPRYLIKTRGQQVTLSCSPISGHRSVSWYQQTPGQGLQFLFEYFSETQRNKGNFPGRFSGRQFSNSRSEMNVSTLELGDSALYLCASSFFGSSDTQYFGPGTRLTVL.

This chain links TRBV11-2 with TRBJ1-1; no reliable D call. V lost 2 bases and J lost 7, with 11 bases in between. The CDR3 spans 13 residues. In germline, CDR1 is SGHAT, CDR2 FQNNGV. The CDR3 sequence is CASSLREGLEAFF. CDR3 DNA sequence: TGTGCCAGCAGCTTAAGAGAGGGCCTTGAAGCTTTCTTT.

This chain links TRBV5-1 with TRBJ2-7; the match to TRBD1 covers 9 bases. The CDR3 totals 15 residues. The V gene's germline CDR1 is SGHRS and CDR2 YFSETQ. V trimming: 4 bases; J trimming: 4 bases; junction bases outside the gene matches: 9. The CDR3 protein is CASSQGGTGPYEQYF. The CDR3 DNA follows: TGCGCCAGCAGCCAGGGCGGGACAGGGCCTTACGAGCAGTACTTC.

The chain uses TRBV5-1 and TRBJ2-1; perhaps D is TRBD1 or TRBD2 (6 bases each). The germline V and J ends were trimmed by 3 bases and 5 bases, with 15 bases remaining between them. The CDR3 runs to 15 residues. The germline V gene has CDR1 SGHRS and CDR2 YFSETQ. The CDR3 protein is CASSSNGGVNNEQFF. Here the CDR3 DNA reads TGCGCCAGCAGCTCGAACGGGGGCGTCAACAATGAGCAGTTCTTC.

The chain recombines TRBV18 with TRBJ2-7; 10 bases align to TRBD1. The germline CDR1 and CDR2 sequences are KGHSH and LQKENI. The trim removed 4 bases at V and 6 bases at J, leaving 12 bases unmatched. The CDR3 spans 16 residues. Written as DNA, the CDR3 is TGTGCCAGCTCACTGACGCCGGGACAGGGGTCGAGCGAGCAGTACTTC. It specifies CASSLTPGQGSSEQYF. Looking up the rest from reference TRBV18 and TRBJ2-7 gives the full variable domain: NAGVMQNPRHLVRRRGQEARLRCSPMKGHSHVYWYRQLPEEGLKFMVYLQKENIIDESGMPKERFSAEFPKEGPSILRIQQVVRGDSAAYFCASSLTPGQGSSEQYFGPGTRLTVT.

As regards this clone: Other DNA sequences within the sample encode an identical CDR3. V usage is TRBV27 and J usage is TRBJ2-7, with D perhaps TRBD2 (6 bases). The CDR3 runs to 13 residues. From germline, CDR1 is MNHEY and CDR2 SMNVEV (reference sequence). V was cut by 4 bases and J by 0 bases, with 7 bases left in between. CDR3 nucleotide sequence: TGTGCCAGCAGTTCAGCGGGCTCCTACGAGCAGTACTTC. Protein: CASSSAGSYEQYF.

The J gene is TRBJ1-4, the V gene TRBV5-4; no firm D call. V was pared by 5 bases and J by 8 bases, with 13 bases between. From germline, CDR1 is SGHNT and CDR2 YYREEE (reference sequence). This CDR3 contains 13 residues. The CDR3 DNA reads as TGTGCCAGCAGTAAGGGTACCTCCGAAAAACTGTTTTTT. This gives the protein CASSKGTSEKLFF.

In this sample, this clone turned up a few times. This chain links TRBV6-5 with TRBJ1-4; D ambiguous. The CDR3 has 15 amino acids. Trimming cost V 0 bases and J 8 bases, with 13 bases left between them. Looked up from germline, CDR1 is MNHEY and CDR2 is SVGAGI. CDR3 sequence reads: CASSYSYTSGEKLFF. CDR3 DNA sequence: TGTGCCAGCAGTTACTCCTATACGTCGGGCGAAAAACTGTTTTTT.

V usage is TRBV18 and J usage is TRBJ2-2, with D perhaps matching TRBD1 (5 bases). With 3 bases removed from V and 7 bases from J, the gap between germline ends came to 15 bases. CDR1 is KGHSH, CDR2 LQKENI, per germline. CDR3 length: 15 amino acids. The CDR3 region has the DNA TGTGCCAGCTCACCCACCGGCAGGGATATCGGGGAGCTGTTTTTT. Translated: CASSPTGRDIGELFF.

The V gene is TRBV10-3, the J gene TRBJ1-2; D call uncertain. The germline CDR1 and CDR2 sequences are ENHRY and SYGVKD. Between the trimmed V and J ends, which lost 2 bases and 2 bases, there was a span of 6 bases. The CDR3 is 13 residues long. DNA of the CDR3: TGTGCCATCAGTGAGGAGGGAAACTATGGCTACACCTTC. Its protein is CAISEEGNYGYTF.

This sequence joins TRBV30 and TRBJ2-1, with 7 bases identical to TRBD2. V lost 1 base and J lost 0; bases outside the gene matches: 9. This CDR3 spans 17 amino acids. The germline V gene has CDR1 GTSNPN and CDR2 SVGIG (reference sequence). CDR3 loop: CAWSAIGGGISYNEQFF. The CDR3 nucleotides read TGTGCCTGGAGTGCTATCGGGGGAGGGATCTCCTACAATGAGCAGTTCTTC.

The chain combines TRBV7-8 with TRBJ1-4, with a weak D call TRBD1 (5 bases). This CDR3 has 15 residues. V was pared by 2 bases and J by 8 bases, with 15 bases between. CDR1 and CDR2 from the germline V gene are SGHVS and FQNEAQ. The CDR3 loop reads CASSLKRGVEEKLFF. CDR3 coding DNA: TGTGCCAGCAGCTTAAAGCGGGGGGTGGAGGAAAAACTGTTTTTT.

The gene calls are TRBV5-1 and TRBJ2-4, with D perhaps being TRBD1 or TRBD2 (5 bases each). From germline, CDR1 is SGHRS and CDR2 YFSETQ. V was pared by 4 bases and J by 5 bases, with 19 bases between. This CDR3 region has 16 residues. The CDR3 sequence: CASSPQGDSVQNIQYF. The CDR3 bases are TGCGCCAGCAGCCCCCAAGGGGATAGCGTTCAAAACATTCAGTACTTC.

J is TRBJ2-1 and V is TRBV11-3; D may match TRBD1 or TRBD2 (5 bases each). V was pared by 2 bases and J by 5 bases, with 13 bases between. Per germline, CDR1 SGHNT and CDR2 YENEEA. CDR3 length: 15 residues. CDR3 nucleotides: TGTGCCAGCAGCTTATATTCAACGGGACACAATGAGCAGTTCTTC. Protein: CASSLYSTGHNEQFF.

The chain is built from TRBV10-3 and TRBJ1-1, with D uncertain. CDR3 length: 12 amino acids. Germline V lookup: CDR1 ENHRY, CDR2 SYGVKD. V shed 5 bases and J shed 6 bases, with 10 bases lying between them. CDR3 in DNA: TGTGCCATCAGTCCCGGGCCCCCTGAAGCTTTCTTT. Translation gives CAISPGPPEAFF.

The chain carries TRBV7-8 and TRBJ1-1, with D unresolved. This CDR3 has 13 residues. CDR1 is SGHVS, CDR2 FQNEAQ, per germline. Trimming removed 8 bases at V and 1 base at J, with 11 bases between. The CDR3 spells CASLWRSNTEAFF. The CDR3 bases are TGTGCCAGCCTTTGGCGGTCGAACACTGAAGCTTTCTTT.

This CDR3 is CASRQRQGTYVNTEAFF. The CDR3 nucleotides read TGTGCCAGTAGGCAGAGACAGGGAACATATGTAAACACTGAAGCTTTCTTT. This chain links TRBV19 with TRBJ1-1, with 7 bases that match TRBD1. Germline V gene lookup returns CDR1 LNHDA and CDR2 SQIVND (reference sequence). V lost 6 bases to trimming and J lost 2 bases; unmatched junction nucleotides: 15. This CDR3 is 17 amino acids long.

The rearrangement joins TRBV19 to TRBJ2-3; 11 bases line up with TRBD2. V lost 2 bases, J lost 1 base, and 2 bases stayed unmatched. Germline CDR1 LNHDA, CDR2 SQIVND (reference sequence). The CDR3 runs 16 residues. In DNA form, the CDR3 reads TGTGCCAGTAGTATAATGACTAGCGGGGGCACAGATACGCAGTATTTT. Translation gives CASSIMTSGGTDTQYF. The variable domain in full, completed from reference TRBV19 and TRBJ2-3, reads DGGITQSPKYLFRKEGQNVTLSCEQNLNHDAMYWYRQDPGQGLRLIYYSQIVNDFQKGDIAEGYSVSREKKESFPLTVTSAQKNPTAFYLCASSIMTSGGTDTQYFGPGTRLTVL.

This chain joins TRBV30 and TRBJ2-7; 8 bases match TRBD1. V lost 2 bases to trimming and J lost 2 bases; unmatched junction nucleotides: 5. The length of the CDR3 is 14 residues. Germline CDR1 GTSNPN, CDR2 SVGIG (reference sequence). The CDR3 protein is CAWSPVTGAYEQYF. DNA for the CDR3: TGTGCCTGGAGTCCGGTGACAGGGGCCTACGAGCAGTACTTC.

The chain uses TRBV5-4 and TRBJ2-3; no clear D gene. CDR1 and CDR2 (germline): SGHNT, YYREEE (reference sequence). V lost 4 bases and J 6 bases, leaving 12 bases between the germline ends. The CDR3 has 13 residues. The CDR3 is CASSHPSADTQYF. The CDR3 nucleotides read TGTGCCAGCAGCCACCCCTCGGCCGATACGCAGTATTTT.

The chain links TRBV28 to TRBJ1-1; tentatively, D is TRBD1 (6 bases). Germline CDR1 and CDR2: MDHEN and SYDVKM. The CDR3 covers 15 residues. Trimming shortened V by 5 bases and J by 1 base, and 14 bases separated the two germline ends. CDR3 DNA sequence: TGTGCCAGCAGTCCGCCAGGACAGACGAACACTGAAGCTTTCTTT. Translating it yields CASSPPGQTNTEAFF.

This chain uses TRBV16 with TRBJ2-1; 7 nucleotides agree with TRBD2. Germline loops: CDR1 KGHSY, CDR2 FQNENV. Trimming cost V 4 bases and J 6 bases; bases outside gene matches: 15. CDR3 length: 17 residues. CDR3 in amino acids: CASSPTYGAGAINEQFF. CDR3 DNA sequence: TGTGCCAGCAGCCCCACCTATGGGGCGGGAGCAATCAATGAGCAGTTCTTC.

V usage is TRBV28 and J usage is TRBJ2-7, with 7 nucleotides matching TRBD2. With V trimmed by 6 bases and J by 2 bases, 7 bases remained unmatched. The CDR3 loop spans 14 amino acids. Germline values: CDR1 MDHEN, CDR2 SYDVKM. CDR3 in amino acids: CASRVHGTTYEQYF. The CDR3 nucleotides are TGTGCCAGCAGGGTACACGGGACTACCTACGAGCAGTACTTC.

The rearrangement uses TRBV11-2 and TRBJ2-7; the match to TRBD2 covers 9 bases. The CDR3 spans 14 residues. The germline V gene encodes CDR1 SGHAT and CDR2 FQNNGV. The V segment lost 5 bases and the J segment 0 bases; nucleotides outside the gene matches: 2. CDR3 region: CASSQTSGSYEQYF. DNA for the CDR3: TGTGCCAGCAGCCAGACTAGCGGCTCCTACGAGCAGTACTTC.

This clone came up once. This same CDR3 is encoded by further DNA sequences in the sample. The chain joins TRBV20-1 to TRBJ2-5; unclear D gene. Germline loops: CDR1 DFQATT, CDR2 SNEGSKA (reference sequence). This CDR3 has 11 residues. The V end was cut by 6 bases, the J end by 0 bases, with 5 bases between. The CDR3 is CSAEHQETQYF. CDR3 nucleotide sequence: TGCAGTGCCGAACACCAAGAGACCCAGTACTTC.